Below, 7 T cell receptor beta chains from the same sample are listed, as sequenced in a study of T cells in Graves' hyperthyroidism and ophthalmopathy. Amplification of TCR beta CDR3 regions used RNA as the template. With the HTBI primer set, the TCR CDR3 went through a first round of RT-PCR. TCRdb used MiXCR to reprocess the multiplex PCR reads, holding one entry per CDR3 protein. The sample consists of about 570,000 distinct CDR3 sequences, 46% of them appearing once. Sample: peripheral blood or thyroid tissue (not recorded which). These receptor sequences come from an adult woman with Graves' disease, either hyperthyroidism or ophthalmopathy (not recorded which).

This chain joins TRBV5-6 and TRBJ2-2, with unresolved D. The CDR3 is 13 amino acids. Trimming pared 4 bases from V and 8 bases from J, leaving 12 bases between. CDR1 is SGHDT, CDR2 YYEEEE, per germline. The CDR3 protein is CASSVQPTGELFF. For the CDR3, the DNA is TGTGCCAGCAGCGTACAGCCGACGGGGGAGCTGTTTTTT.

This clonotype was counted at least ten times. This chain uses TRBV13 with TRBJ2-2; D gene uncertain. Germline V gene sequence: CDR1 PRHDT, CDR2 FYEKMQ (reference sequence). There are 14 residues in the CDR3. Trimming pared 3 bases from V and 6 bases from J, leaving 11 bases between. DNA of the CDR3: TGTGCCAGCAGCTTCCAAGGGTCCGCCGGGGAGCTGTTTTTT. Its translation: CASSFQGSAGELFF.

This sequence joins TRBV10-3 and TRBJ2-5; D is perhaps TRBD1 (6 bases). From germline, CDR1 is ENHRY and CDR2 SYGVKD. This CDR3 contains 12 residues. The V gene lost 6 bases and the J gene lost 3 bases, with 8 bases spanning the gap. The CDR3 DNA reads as TGTGCCATCAGACCAGGGGAAGAGACCCAGTACTTC. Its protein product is CAIRPGEETQYF.

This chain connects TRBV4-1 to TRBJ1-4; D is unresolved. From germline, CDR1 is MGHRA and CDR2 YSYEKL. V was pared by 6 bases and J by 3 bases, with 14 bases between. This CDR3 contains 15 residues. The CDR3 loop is CASSKGLVANEKLFF. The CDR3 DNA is TGCGCCAGCAGTAAGGGTTTAGTTGCTAATGAAAAACTGTTTTTT.

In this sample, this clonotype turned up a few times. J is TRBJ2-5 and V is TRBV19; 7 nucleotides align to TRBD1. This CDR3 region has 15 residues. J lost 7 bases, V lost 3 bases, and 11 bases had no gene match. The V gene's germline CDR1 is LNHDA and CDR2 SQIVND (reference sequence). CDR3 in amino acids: CASSIGTVKGPTQYF. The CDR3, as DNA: TGTGCCAGTAGTATTGGGACAGTGAAGGGTCCGACCCAGTACTTC. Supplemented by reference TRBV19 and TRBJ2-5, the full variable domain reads DGGITQSPKYLFRKEGQNVTLSCEQNLNHDAMYWYRQDPGQGLRLIYYSQIVNDFQKGDIAEGYSVSREKKESFPLTVTSAQKNPTAFYLCASSIGTVKGPTQYFGPGTRLLVL.

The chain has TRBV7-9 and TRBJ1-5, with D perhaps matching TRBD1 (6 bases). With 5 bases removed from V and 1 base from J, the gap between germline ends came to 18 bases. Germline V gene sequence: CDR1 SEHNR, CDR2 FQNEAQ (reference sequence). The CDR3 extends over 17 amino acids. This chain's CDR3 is CASSHTAGVVSNQPQHF. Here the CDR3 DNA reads TGTGCCAGCAGCCACACTGCAGGGGTGGTAAGCAATCAGCCCCAGCATTTT.

CDR3 nucleotide sequence: TGTGCCAGCAAACCAATACAGGTCAACACTGAAGCTTTCTTT. Its protein product is CASKPIQVNTEAFF. The chain employs TRBV10-3 and TRBJ1-1; D might be TRBD1 (5 bases). V gave up 10 bases and J gave up 2 bases, with 17 bases separating them. The V gene's germline CDR1 is ENHRY and CDR2 SYGVKD. CDR3 size: 14 residues.